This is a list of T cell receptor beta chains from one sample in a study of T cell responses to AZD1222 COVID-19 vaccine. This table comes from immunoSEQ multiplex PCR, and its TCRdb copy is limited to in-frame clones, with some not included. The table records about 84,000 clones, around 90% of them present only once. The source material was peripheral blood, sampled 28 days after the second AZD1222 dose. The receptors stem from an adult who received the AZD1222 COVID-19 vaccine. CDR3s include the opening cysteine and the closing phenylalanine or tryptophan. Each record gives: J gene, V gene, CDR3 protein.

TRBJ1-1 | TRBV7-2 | CASSLRPVNAEAFF
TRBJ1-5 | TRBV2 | CASKREAGSNQPQHF
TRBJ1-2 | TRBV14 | CASSQDQWEGAHGYTF
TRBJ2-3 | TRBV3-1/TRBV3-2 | CASSQEVGLEVTAFADTQYF
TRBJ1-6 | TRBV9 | CASSVVPTPGKALHF
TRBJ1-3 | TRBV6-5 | CASSYRGDPPGNTIYF
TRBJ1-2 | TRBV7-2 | CASSLVQGRGYTF
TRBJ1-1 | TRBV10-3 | CAISGEGGTEAFF
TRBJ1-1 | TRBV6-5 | CASSYSAGVRTEAFF
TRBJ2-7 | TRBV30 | CAWSVLAFYEQYF
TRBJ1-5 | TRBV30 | CAWNRYSNQPQHF
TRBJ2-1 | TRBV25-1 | CASSGAGTYNEQFF
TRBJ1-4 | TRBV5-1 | CASSDQGAANEKLFF
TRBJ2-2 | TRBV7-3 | CASSLGGNTGELFF
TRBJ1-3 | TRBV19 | CASLAASGNTIYF
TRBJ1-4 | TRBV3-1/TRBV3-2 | CASSPGGVPAPEKLFF
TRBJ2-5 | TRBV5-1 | CASSREETQYF
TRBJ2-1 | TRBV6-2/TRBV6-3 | CASSDGGGRYNEQFF
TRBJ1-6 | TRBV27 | CASDSHNSPLHF
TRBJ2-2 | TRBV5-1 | CASSPANTGELFF
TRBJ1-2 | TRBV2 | CASTLDMPNYGYTF
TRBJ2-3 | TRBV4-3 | CASSQERADTQYF
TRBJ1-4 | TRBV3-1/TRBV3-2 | CASSHQHVRTADEKLFF
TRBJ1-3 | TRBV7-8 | CASSSGNGFSGNTIYF
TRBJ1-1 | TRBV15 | CATSRVEGANTEAFF
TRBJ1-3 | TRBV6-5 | CASGRDRGSGNTIYF
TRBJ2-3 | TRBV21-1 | CASSKESEVPF
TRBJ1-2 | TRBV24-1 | CATSATRDGGYGYTF
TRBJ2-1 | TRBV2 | CASSPDRGGYNEQFF
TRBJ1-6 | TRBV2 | CASSGTGGSPLHF
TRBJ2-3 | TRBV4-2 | CASSQGSGGGTDTQYF
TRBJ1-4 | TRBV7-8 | CASSLATGRVNEKLFF
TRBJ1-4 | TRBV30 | CAWTSGIKLFF
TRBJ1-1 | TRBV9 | CASSPDRGNTEAFF
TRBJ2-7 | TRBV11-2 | CASSLNPLEQGPYEQYF
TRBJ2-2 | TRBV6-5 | CASRDQGTGELFF
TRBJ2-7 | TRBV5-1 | CASSLAGLVSYEQYF
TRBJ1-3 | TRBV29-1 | CSIWDTSSGNTIYF
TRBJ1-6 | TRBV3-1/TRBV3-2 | CASSQRGYNSPLHF
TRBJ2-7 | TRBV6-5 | CASMGTGGEQYF
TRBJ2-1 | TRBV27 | CASRPRYYNEQFF
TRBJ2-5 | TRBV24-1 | CATRGMGETQYF
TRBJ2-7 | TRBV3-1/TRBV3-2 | CASSQDWTSYEQYF
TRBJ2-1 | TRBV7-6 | CASSLGGYEQFF
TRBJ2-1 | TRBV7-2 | CASSLGGAGNEQFF
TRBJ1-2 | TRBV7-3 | CASSSSPGTGVESGYTF
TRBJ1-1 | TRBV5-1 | CASSAGPSLNTEAFF
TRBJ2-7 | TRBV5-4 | CASSSPGTAEYEQYF
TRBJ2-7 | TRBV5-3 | CARSANYEQYF
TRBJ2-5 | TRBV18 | CASSPSGTSGRTETQYF
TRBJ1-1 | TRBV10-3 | CAISKAANTEAFF
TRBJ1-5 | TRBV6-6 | CASSLTTGTGQPQHF
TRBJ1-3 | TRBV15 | CATSRRQGTSSGNTIYF
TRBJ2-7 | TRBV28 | CASQDTIYEQYF
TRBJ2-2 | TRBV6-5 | CASSYSTDRYTGELFF
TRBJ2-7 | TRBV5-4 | CASSLGTDPSYEQYF
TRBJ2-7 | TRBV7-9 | CASNSPASIYEQYF
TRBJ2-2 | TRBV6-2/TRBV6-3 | CASSWTGWAGELFF
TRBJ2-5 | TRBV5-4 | CASRTDGLKETQYF